These 5 T cell receptor beta chains were sequenced from one sample in a study of metastatic and nonmetastatic thyroid tumors. Each patient came to thyroid surgery without any prior treatment (of any kind). TCRdb re-called the PCR reads via MiXCR. The sample holds around 22,000 clones; less than 40% are singletons and the top ten take 22%. Sequencing used blood. Every receptor here comes from a male donor with papillary thyroid cancer or a benign thyroid nodule (not recorded which). Some clones in this sample may be carry-over from other donors' samples.

The V call is TRBV20-1, the J call TRBJ1-2; D is perhaps TRBD1 (6 bases). V was trimmed by 0 bases and J by 3 bases, leaving 14 bases between them. The CDR3 extends over 15 amino acids. Germline V gives CDR1 DFQATT, CDR2 SNEGSKA (reference sequence). This chain's CDR3 is CSARDLRQDHYGYTF. In DNA, the CDR3 is TGCAGTGCTAGAGATCTGAGACAGGATCACTATGGCTACACCTTC.

In its sample, this clone was seen many times. DNA for the CDR3: TGTGCCAGCAGCGTCAGTGTACTCTCCTACGAGCAGTACTTC. It yields the protein CASSVSVLSYEQYF. This chain connects TRBV9 to TRBJ2-7; unclear D gene. This CDR3 is built from 14 residues. Germline assignment: CDR1 SGDLS and CDR2 YYNGEE. Trimming pared 2 bases from V and 0 bases from J, leaving 9 bases between.

This clone appeared many times. The chain recombines TRBV7-9 with TRBJ2-7; D unclear. This CDR3 region has 14 residues. The V gene's germline CDR1 is SEHNR and CDR2 FQNEAQ (reference sequence). Trimming left V 1 base short and J 1 base short, with 8 bases between. The CDR3 nucleotides read TGTGCCAGCAGCTTAGTCCCCGGTTCCTACGAGCAGTACTTC. Its translation: CASSLVPGSYEQYF.

In this sample, this clone turned up many times. The rearrangement links TRBV7-9 to TRBJ2-1; TRBD1 is a possible D gene (5 bases). The V end lost 5 bases, the J end lost 8 bases, and 13 bases lay between the germline ends. This CDR3 is built from 13 residues. The germline CDR1 and CDR2 sequences are SEHNR and FQNEAQ (reference sequence). CDR3 residues: CASSARQSYEQFF. DNA for the CDR3: TGTGCCAGCAGCGCCAGACAGTCCTATGAGCAGTTCTTC.

The rearrangement joins TRBV11-1 to TRBJ2-1; 12 nucleotides line up with TRBD2. V shed 5 bases, J shed 8 bases, and the junction held 13 bases outside the gene matches. The germline V gene encodes CDR1 SGHAT and CDR2 FQDESV (reference sequence). This CDR3 has 17 amino acids. CDR3 loop: CASSNTLAGGANDEQFF. CDR3 coding DNA: TGTGCCAGCAGCAACACTCTAGCGGGAGGGGCAAACGATGAGCAGTTCTTC.